This TCR beta chain derives from a study of beta chain features in type 1 diabetes. Overall study: Age and gender were similar between patients and healthy donors, as were cell yields. Findings and caveats of the study: Within the patient group, naive, central memory and Treg TCRB repertoires appeared more similar to each other than within healthy donors. Shorter TCRB CDR3s, moderately but significantly so, marked every one of the four CD4+ subsets in Type 1 diabetes patients. Shorter templates might be favored by PCR, and equally so in patients and in controls.

The CDR3 runs to 14 residues. Germline lookup yields CDR1 MGHDK and CDR2 SYGVNS. V was pared by 4 bases and J by 6 bases, with 16 bases between. Of note for this clone: What it binds is unknown.

What was sequenced were expressed TCRB transcripts, since all of the isolated RNA had been reverse transcribed. TCRdb's copy holds only in-frame clones and misses some; the assay was immunoSEQ multiplex PCR. The sample holds about 160,000 clones; around 63% are singletons and the top ten take roughly 0.092%. Purity (above 98%) was reached by all sorted populations. This clonotype was obtained from a man aged 25-45 years with type 1 diabetes. The rearrangement joins TRBV25-1 to TRBJ2-7, with D hard to call. The sample was naive CD4+ T cells from blood. The CDR3 DNA sequence: TGTGCCAGCAGTGTAAACCGGGCCGGTAGCGAGCAGTACTTC. Encoded protein: CASSVNRAGSEQYF.